Included here is one TCR beta chain sequence, with context. The data derive from a study of shared clonotypes between healthy human individuals. Researchers ran the assay at a deep level. Authors' analysis steps: Filtering of immunoSEQ junctional sequences could not match full-length read filtering. Clones were sequenced by immunoSEQ multiplex PCR, and TCRdb holds only the in-frame ones, with some missing. V and J calls and clone size are given by that table; D and trimming were obtained from the DNA. The sample shows around 2.5 million clones, 93% of them seen only once. The sequencing input was naive CD4+ T cells from PBMCs. Subset described: CD45RA+ positively selected. This clonotype was obtained from a man in his late teens or twenties in good health. Some clones in this sample may be carry-over from other donors' samples.

The CDR3 DNA reads TGTGCCAGCAGACAAAAGGCCTCACTAGCGCGGCAGTACTTC. Its protein product is CASRQKASLARQYF. The V call is TRBV27, the J call TRBJ2-7; 7 nucleotides line up with TRBD2. Looked up from germline, CDR1 is MNHEY and CDR2 is SMNVEV (reference sequence). The V segment lost 6 bases and the J segment 9 bases; nucleotides outside the gene matches: 14. The CDR3 runs to 14 residues.